This record concerns one TCR beta chain sequence. The antigen it binds to is not known. Per-base quality was not reported, and no clone a single base away is much larger than it. The sample comes from a study of blood T cell repertoires in COVID-19 (dated by TCRdb to about 2020). In terms of the full investigation: The collaborator samples originated in the United States, Italy and Spain and spanned the acute and convalescent phases of COVID-19. The prospective study material was composed of cDNA or gDNA derived from T cells, B-cell-depleted T cells, or PBMCs. Deeply sampled blood TCRbeta repertoires from subjects exposed to, actively infected with, or recovered from COVID-19 were included in the dataset. A freely available public database, intended as a resource for researchers studying the immune response to SARS-CoV-2, is where the repertoires were released. Samples came from the ongoing ImmuneRACE study (first 160 participants) plus 1,254 subjects from 6 global collaborators. Nearly every sample came with metadata listing a de-identified subject ID, COVID-19 status, age in years and sex. Where available, HLA class I and class II types were taken from metadata supplied by the sample provider and were not determined by assay-based typing.

The germline V gene gives CDR1 as KGHDR and CDR2 as SFDVKD. The CDR3 sequence holds 14 residues, the cysteine and phenylalanine included. Only the CDR3 part of the read is kept: 42 bases, read in frame from the first base. V is pared back by 3 bases and J by 1 base, with 8 bases lying between the germline termini. The collaborating institutions used their own protocols to collect whole blood in K2EDTA tubes. Collaborator samples were shipped for TCRbeta analysis as frozen whole blood, isolated PBMCs, or DNA extracted from either sample type. TCRbeta CDR3 regions were amplified from genomic DNA by means of the immunoSEQ Assay, a bias-controlled multiplex PCR. On the study's bioinformatics: Within the assay, amplification of reference gene primers was used to estimate how many nucleated cells each sample contained. To quantify the absolute abundance of each unique TCRbeta CDR3 rearrangement, sequence reads were collapsed and filtered. For each sample, productive Simpson clonality was calculated as the square root of Simpson's diversity index across productive rearrangements. Here the immuneACCESS table is served through TCRdb, limited to in-frame sequences with V and J called. Missing clones are a known gap in these copies; in checked studies unresolved V genes cover under half, and the rest lacks a known reason. That table gives V, J and clone size, and the DNA gave D and trimming. This sample holds 100,000 to 150,000 clones; more than 70% were observed only once. About 1.5% of the sample is taken by the ten largest.

Results the study describes overall, beyond this receptor: The amount of clinical and demographic metadata varied by source and participant and was provided uncurated.

The receptor chain draws on TRBV24-1 and TRBJ2-5; the D gene is unclear. This TCR was recovered from a man aged 55 to 70 with acute or convalescent COVID-19. Sequencing input: peripheral blood. This receptor carries the CDR3 CATSDGFSQETQYF. The sequenced DNA: TGTGCCACCAGTGATGGTTTCAGCCAAGAGACCCAGTACTTC.